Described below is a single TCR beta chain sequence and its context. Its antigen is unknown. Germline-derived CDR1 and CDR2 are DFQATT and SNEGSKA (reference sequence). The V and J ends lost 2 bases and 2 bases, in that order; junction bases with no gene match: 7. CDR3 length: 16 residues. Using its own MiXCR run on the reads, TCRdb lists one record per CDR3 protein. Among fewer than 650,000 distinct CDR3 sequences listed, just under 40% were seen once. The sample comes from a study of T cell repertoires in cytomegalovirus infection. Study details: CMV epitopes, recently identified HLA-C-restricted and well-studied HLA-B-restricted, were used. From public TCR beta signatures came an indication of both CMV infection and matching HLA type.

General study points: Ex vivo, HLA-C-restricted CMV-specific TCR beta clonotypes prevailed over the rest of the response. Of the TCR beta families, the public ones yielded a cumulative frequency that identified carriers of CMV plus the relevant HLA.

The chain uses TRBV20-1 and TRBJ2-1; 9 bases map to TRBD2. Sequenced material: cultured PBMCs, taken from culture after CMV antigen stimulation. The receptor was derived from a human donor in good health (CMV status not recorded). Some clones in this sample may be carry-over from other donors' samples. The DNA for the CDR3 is TGCAGTGCTAGAAGGGGCCTAGCGGGAACCTACAATGAGCAGTTCTTC. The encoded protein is CSARRGLAGTYNEQFF.